This note documents a single T cell receptor (beta chain) sequence. Its antigen remains unidentified. Cells were stimulated with overlapping HIV-1 Gag 15-mer peptides. CD40L/CD69 double-negative CD45RO-high memory CD4+ T cells were collected. For at least 4 years, plasma HIV-1 RNA was undetectable (<50 copies/mL). A roughly 17-hour stimulation of CD8-depleted PBMCs used anti-CD28/CD49d costimulation, CD40-blocking antibody and enfuvirtide. V was cut by 1 base and J by 4 bases, with 10 bases left in between. The V gene's germline CDR1 is LGHDT and CDR2 YNNKEL (reference sequence). The CDR3 sequence is 14 residues long. Sequencing used immunoSEQ version 4 in survey mode. Genomic DNA was diluted to around 10 ng/uL, up to 1 ug per sample. Data came from immunoSEQ multiplex PCR; TCRdb stores just in-frame clones and leaves some out. Seen here are roughly 60,000 clones, about four fifths observed once, and the top ten hold roughly 1.7%.

The sample is drawn from a study of persistence of HIV-infected CD4 T cells. Study at large: Donors were ART-treated; their CMV- and Gag-responding CD4+ T cells were isolated.

This sample comprised CD4+ T cells sorted from PBMCs after roughly 18-hour stimulation, obtained from a patient who received antiretroviral therapy. This TCR was sampled from an adult man with HIV who was CMV-seropositive. The chain couples TRBV3-1 (or the pseudogene TRBV3-2) to TRBJ1-2, with D possibly TRBD1 on 5 matching bases. Here the CDR3 DNA reads TGTGCCAGCAGCCAAGTTGACAGCCCCTATGGCTACACCTTC. Amino acids: CASSQVDSPYGYTF.